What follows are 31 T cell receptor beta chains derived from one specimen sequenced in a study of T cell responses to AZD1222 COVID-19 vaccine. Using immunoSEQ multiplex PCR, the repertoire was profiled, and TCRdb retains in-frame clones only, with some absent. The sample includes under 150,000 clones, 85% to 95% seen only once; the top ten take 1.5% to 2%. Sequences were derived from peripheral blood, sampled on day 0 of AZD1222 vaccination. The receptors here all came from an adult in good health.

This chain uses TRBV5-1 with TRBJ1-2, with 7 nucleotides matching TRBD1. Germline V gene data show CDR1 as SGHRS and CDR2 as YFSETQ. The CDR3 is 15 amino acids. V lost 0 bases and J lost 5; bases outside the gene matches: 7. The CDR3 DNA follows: TGCGCCAGCAGCTTGGAGGGCTCACAGGGGTATGGCTACACCTTC. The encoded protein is CASSLEGSQGYGYTF.

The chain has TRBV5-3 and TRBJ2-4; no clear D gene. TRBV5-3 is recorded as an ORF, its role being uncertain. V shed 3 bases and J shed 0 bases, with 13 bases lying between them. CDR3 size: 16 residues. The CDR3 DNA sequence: TGTGCCAGAAGCTCCGTCGCCCCACTAGCCAAAAACATTCAGTACTTC. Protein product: CARSSVAPLAKNIQYF.

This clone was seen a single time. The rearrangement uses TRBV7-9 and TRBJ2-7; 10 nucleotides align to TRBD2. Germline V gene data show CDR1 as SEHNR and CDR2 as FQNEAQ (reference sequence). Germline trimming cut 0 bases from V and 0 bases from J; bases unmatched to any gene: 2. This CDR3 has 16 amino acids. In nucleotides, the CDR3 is TGTGCCAGCAGCTTAGCCGGGACTAGCGCCTCCTACGAGCAGTACTTC. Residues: CASSLAGTSASYEQYF.

CDR3 residues: CASSPFLSGGVTDTQYF. For the CDR3, the DNA is TGTGCCAGCAGCCCATTCCTTAGCGGGGGGGTCACAGATACGCAGTATTTT. The chain employs TRBV3-1 (or the pseudogene TRBV3-2) and TRBJ2-3; TRBD2 aligns across 11 bases. V shed 4 bases and J 2 bases; nucleotides not matched to a gene: 8. CDR1 LGHDT and CDR2 YNNKEL come from the germline V gene (reference sequence). CDR3 size: 17 residues.

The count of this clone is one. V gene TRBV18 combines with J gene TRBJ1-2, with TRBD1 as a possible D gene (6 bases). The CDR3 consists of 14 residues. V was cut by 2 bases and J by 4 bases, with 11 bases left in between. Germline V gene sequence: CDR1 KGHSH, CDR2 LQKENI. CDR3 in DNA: TGTGCCAGCTCACCAGGAGGGGGGACCTATGGCTACACCTTC. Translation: CASSPGGGTYGYTF.

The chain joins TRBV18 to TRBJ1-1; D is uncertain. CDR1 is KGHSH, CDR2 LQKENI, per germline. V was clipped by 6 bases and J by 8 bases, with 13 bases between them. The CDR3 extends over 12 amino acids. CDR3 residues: CASSASLDEAFF. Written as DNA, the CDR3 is TGTGCCAGCTCGGCCTCCCTAGACGAAGCTTTCTTT.

CDR3 coding DNA: TGTGCCAGCAGCTTGGGGACAGGGGACACTGAAGCTTTCTTT. Amino acids: CASSLGTGDTEAFF. V usage is TRBV5-4 and J usage is TRBJ1-1; 9 bases agree with TRBD1. The germline CDR1 and CDR2 sequences are SGHNT and YYREEE (reference sequence). The CDR3 extends over 14 amino acids. The V gene end was trimmed by 0 bases and the J gene end by 3 bases; junction bases not matched to a gene: 0.

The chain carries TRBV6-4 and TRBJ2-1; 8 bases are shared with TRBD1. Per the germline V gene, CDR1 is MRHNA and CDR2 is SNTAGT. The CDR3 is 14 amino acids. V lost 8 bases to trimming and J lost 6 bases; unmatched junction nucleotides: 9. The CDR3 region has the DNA TGTGCCAGCGCCCCCGGACAGGGTGGCAATGAGCAGTTCTTC. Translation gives CASAPGQGGNEQFF.

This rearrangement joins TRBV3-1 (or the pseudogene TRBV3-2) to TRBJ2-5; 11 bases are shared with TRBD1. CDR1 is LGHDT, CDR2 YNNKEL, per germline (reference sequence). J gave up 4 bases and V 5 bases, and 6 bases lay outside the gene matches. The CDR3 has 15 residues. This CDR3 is CASSTRTGGPETQYF. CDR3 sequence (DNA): TGTGCCAGCAGCACCCGGACAGGGGGCCCAGAGACCCAGTACTTC.

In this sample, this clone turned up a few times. The CDR3, as DNA: TGTGCCACCAGCAGAAAAAGGGACAGGAGCTCCTACAATGAGCAGTTCTTC. Residues: CATSRKRDRSSYNEQFF. The V gene is TRBV15, the J gene TRBJ2-1, with TRBD1 identical over 8 bases. This CDR3 contains 17 residues. Germline V CDR1 and CDR2: LNHNV, YYDKDF (reference sequence). The V and J ends lost 2 bases and 0 bases, in that order; junction bases with no gene match: 6.

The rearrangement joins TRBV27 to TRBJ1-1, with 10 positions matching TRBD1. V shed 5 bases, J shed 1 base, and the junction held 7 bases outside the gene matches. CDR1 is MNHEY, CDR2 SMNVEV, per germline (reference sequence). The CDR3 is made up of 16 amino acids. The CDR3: CASSHDRGRANTEAFF. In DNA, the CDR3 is TGTGCCAGCAGTCACGACAGGGGGCGGGCGAACACTGAAGCTTTCTTT.

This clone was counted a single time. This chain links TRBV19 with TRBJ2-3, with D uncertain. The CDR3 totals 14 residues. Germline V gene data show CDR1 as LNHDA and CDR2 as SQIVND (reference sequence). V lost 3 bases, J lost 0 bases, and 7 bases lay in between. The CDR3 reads CASSMKYSTDTQYF. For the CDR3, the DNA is TGTGCCAGTAGTATGAAGTATAGCACAGATACGCAGTATTTT.

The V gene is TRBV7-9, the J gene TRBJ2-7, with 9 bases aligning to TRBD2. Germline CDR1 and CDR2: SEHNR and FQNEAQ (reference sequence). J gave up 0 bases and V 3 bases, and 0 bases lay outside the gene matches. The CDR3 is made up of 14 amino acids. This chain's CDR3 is CASSLTSGSYEQYF. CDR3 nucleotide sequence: TGTGCCAGCAGCTTGACTAGCGGCTCCTACGAGCAGTACTTC.

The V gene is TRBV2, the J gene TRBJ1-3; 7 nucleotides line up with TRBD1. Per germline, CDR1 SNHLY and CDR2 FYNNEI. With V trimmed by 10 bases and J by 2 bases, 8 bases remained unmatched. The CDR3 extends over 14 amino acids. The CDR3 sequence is CATVDRATGNTIYF. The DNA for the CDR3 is TGTGCCACCGTCGACAGGGCTACTGGAAACACCATATATTTT.

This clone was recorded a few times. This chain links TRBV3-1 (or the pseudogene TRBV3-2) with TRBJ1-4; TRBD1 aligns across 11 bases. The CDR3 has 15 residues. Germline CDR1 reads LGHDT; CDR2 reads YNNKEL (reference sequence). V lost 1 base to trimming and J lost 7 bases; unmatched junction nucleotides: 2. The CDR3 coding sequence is TGTGCCAGCAGCCAAGCCGGGACAGGGGGTGAAAAACTGTTTTTT. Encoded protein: CASSQAGTGGEKLFF.

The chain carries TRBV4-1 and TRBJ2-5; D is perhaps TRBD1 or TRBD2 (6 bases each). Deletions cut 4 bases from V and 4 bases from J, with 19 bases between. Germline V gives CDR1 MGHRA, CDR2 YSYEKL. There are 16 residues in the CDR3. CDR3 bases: TGCGCCAGCAGCCCCCGCTTTACGGAGGGGGGAGAGACCCAGTACTTC. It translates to CASSPRFTEGGETQYF.

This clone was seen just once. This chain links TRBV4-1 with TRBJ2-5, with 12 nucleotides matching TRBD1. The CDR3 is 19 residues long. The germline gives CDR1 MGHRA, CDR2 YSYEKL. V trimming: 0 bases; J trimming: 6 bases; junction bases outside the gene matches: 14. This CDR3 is CASSQEGGGTGGLWKTQYF. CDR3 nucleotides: TGCGCCAGCAGCCAAGAGGGCGGGGGGACAGGGGGCCTCTGGAAGACCCAGTACTTC.

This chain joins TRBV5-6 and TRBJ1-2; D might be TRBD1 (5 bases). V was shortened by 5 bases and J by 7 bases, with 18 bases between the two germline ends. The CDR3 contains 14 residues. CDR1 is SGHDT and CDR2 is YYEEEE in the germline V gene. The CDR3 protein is CASRSGRGISGYTF. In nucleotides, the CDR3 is TGTGCCAGCAGGTCAGGGAGGGGTATCAGTGGCTACACCTTC.

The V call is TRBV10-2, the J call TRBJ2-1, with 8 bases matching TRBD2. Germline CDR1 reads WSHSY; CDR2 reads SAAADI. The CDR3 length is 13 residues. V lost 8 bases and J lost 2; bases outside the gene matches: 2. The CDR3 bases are TGCGCCAGCCGGGAGGGCCCCTACAATGAGCAGTTCTTC. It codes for CASREGPYNEQFF.

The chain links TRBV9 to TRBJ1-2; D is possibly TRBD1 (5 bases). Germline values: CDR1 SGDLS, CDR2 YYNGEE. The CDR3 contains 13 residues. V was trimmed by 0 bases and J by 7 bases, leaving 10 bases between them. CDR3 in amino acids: CASSVGGAGGYTF. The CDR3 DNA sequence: TGTGCCAGCAGCGTAGGAGGGGCTGGTGGCTACACCTTC.

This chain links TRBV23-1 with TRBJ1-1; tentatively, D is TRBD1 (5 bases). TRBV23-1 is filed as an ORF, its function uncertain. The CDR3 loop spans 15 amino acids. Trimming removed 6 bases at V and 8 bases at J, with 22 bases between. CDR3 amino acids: CASSSLSLGEDEAFF. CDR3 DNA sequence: TGCGCCAGCAGCAGCTTAAGTTTAGGGGAAGACGAAGCTTTCTTT.

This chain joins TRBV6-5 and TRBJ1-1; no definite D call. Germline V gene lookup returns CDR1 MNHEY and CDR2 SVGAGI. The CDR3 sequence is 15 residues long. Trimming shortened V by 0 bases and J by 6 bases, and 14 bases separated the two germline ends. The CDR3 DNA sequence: TGTGCCAGCAGTTACTCGAGGGAGGGAAGGGCTGAAGCTTTCTTT. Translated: CASSYSREGRAEAFF.

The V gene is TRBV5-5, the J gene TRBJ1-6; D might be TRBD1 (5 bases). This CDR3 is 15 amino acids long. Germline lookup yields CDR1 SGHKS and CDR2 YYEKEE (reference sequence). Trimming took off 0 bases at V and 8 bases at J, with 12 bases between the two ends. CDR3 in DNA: TGTGCCAGCAGCTTGGAGAGGGACTTATATTCACCCCTCCACTTT. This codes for CASSLERDLYSPLHF. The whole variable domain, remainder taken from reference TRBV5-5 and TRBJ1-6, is DAGVTQSPTHLIKTRGQQVTLRCSPISGHKSVSWYQQVLGQGPQFIFQYYEKEERGRGNFPDRFSARQFPNYSSELNVNALLLGDSALYLCASSLERDLYSPLHFGNGTRLTVT.

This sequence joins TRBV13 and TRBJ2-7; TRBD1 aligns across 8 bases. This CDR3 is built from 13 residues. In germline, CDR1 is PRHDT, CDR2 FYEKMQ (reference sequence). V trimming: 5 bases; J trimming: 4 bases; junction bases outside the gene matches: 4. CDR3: CASSTDRGYEQYF. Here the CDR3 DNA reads TGTGCCAGCAGCACAGACAGGGGATACGAGCAGTACTTC.

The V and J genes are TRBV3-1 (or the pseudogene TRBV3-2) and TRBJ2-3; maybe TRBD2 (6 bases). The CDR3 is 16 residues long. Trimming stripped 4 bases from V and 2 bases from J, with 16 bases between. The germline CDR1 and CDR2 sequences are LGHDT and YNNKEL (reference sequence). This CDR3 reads CASSLRTPGDTDTQYF. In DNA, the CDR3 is TGTGCCAGCAGCCTCAGGACCCCGGGGGACACAGATACGCAGTATTTT.

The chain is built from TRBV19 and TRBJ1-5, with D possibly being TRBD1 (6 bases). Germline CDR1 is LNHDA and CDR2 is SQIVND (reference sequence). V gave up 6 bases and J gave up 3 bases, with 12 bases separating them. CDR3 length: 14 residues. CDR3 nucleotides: TGTGCCAGTAGGCTTCGACAGGTCAATCAGCCCCAGCATTTT. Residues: CASRLRQVNQPQHF.

Written as DNA, the CDR3 is TGTGCCAGCAGCCGTAGCGGGACTCCATCCGGCTACGAGCAGTACTTC. This translates into CASSRSGTPSGYEQYF. The genes are TRBV2 and TRBJ2-7, with TRBD2 identical over 8 bases. The CDR3 runs 16 residues. J gave up 3 bases and V 6 bases, and 13 bases lay outside the gene matches. The germline gives CDR1 SNHLY, CDR2 FYNNEI.

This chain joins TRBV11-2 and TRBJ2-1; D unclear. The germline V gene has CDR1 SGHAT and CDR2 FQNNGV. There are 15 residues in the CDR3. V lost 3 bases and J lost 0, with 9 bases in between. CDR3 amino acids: CASSFTENSYNEQFF. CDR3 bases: TGTGCCAGCAGCTTCACGGAGAACTCCTACAATGAGCAGTTCTTC.

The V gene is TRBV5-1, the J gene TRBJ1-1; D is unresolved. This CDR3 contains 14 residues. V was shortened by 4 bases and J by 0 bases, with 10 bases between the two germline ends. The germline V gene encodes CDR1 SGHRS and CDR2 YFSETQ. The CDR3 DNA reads TGCGCCAGCAGCCTTCAGCGATTGAACACTGAAGCTTTCTTT. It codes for CASSLQRLNTEAFF.

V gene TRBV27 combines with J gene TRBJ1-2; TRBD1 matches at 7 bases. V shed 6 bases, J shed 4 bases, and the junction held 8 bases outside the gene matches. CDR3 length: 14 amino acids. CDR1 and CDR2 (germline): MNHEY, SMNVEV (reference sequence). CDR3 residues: CASSNRGRSYGYTF. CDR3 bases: TGTGCCAGCAGCAACAGGGGAAGGAGCTATGGCTACACCTTC.

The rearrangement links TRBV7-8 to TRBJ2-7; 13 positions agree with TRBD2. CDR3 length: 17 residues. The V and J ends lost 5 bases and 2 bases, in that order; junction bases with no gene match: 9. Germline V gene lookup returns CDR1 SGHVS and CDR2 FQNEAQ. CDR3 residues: CASSIRLAGGTAYEQYF. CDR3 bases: TGTGCCAGCAGCATAAGACTAGCGGGGGGAACCGCCTACGAGCAGTACTTC.